This T cell receptor (beta chain) comes out of a study of shared clonotypes between healthy human individuals. Regarding the study as a whole: Large depth notwithstanding, sorted-subset sequencing proved incomplete by rarefaction. Genetic and exposure-history diversity was limited by the small donor number.

The CDR3 is made up of 15 amino acids. CDR1 MNHEY and CDR2 SMNVEV come from the germline V gene (reference sequence). V dropped 2 bases and J dropped 6; count of bases not matched to a gene: 8. Concerning this clone: The antigen remains undetermined.

For each subset, genomic DNA was distributed in equal portions over several immunoSEQ plates. Profiling relied on immunoSEQ multiplex PCR, and the TCRdb table lists in-frame clones only, not all of them. The data show around 370,000 clones, with 96% seen just once and approximately 0.32% held by the top ten. CD8 memory comprised CD45RO+ plus CCR7-negative CD45RA+ TemRA cells. The sequencing input was memory CD8+ T cells sorted from blood. Noted subset: CD45RO+ cells pooled with CCR7-negative TemRA cells. V is TRBV27 and J is TRBJ2-7; 9 nucleotides agree with TRBD1. The sequence derives from a man in his thirties or forties in good health. The DNA for the CDR3 is TGTGCCAGCAGTTTAGGTAACAGGGGGCTTAGCGAGCAGTACTTC. Translation gives CASSLGNRGLSEQYF.